This T cell receptor beta chain was retrieved from a study of vaccination and CD4 T cells after COVID-19 (dated by TCRdb to between 2020 and 2023). For the wider study: Convalescent patients had a positive SARS-CoV-2 result on nasal swab PCR, and of these patients, nine had mild disease and one had severe disease. Culture stimuli were overlapping spike peptide pools from SARS-CoV-2 and from the common cold coronaviruses HCoV-NL63, HCoV-OC43 and HCoV-229E. Post-COVID blood samples were collected from convalescent patients a median of around 96 days after diagnosis, with a range of about 30 to 180 days. Post-vaccine blood samples were obtained a median of approximately 74 days after the second vaccine dose, with a range of roughly 13 to 250 days. Each participant got two doses of either the Pfizer-BioNTech BNT162b2 vaccine (n=8) or the Moderna mRNA-1273 vaccine (n=2). Control cultures used a CEFX viral epitope pool as positive control, an HIV-1 Nef peptide pool as negative control, or no peptide. In 10 COVID-19 convalescent patients and a few infection-naive healthy vaccine recipients, researchers compared the spike-specific CD4+ TCR repertoire from before mRNA vaccination with the repertoire from after. The convalescent cohort included six males and four females, with two Hispanic individuals, seven Caucasians, two Asians and one multiracial person.

To prepare the library, PCR was applied. DNA from cultured CD4+ T cells underwent TCR sequencing with the Oncomine TCR Beta short-read assay at the Johns Hopkins FTIC core. The QIAamp micro DNA kit was used to extract genomic DNA from the cultured CD4+ T cells. Oncomine TCR Beta libraries from cultured CD4+ T cells were pooled with unique dual indexes and sequenced on an Illumina iSeq 100. In the source study's methods: Non-productive sequences were filtered out, and CDR3s that did not start with C, did not end with F or W, or were shorter than 7 amino acids were discarded. The MANAFEST web application was used to identify antigen-specific clonotypes by comparing peptide-stimulated wells against reference wells and other culture wells. Positive clones required FDR below 0.05, an odds ratio above 5, and productive frequency above 0.1% in at least two of three replicate wells. A clonotype was classed as cross-reactive if the clonotype showed significant expansion both in SARS-CoV-2 spike wells and in at least one common cold coronavirus spike condition. Using R version 3.6.1, CDR3 homology was evaluated through Levenshtein distances (stringdist) along with unrooted phylogenetic trees (ape). TCRdb applied fastp at Q25 and MiXCR to the public reads, then kept only in-frame beta chains. A single entry per CDR3 protein holds the most common genes and DNA from its merged rows. The V and J calls and clone size are TCRdb's, not the authors'. For this sample the table gives approximately 20,000 distinct CDR3 sequences, of which about 21% were detected only once. The top ten hold roughly 8% of the sample.

Overall study results and their limits: The median count of SARS-CoV-2-reactive clonotypes went up from approximately 20 after infection to about 40 after vaccination, although the change was not significant. The study included relatively few convalescent patients and did not analyze early timepoints after natural infection. Nearly all vaccine-specific clones in convalescent patients (304 of 307) were mono-reactive for SARS-CoV-2 spike rather than cross-reactive with common cold coronaviruses. Among convalescent patients, a median about 86% of the SARS-CoV-2-reactive clones seen after vaccination appeared only after vaccination, which suggests priming specific to the vaccine.

From the germline V gene, CDR1 is SNHLY and CDR2 is FYNNEI. Its CDR3 holds 14 amino acids, cysteine through phenylalanine. The DNA shown is the 42-base CDR3, in frame from base 1. V lost 4 bases and J lost 5 bases, and the count of bases not matched to a germline gene is 6. This sample's treatment or condition label indicates: roughly nine-day PBMC culture with coronavirus spike peptide pools or control peptides (ViraFEST assay). The ViraFEST assay was used in the study, in which antigen-specific T cells were expanded with peptide pools and expanded clonotypes were subsequently identified by TCR sequencing. The convalescent patients' positive SARS-CoV-2 PCR tests fell between March and December 2020, which was before the Alpha, Beta and Delta variants emerged in the United States. PBMCs were cultured at about 2 million per well in IMDM supplemented with approximately 5% human AB serum and 8.5 to 10 IU/ml IL-2, with about 10 ug/ml peptide pools added. Half of the culture medium was replaced with fresh IL-2-containing medium on days 3 and 7. After 10 to 11 days of culture, CD4+ T cells were isolated by negative selection with the EasySep CD4+ T cell isolation kit. Ficoll-Paque Plus gradient centrifugation was used to isolate PBMCs from whole blood, and the isolated PBMCs were then either used fresh or cryopreserved at -140C. Culture conditions were generally each tested in triplicate wells.

In the case of this clonotype: The specificity of this receptor is unknown. Qualities for individual bases were not recorded, and no much larger clone is one base off.

The V and J genes are TRBV2 and TRBJ2-5, with 8 middle bases fitting TRBD1. The sequence came from a human donor with COVID-19. Sequenced material: cultured CD4+ T cells from blood. The CDR3: CASSVETGVETQYF. In nucleotides, the sequence is TGTGCCAGCAGTGTGGAGACAGGGGTGGAGACCCAGTACTTC.